Presented here are 12 T cell receptor beta chains from one specimen sequenced in a study of cytomegalovirus exposure and HLA in healthy donors. The PCR had 60 Vbeta and 13 Jbeta primers. Only in-frame clones appear in the TCRdb table, and some are missing; sequencing was by immunoSEQ multiplex PCR. The profile shows more than 95,000 clones, approximately 87% of them singletons. The sequencing sample was made of PBMCs. The receptors here all came from a man younger than 35 in good health and CMV-seropositive.

This clone was seen once. This chain uses TRBV10-3 with TRBJ1-1; TRBD1 is a possible D gene (5 bases). This CDR3 region has 13 residues. Germline CDR1 ENHRY, CDR2 SYGVKD. V lost 8 bases, J lost 1 base, and 11 bases lay in between. The DNA of the CDR3 is TGTGCCATCGTCGACAGCCCGAACACTGAAGCTTTCTTT. It yields the protein CAIVDSPNTEAFF.

The V gene is TRBV9, the J gene TRBJ1-1; TRBD1 might be the D (6 bases). The V and J ends lost 0 bases and 3 bases respectively, with 9 bases between them. Germline CDR1 SGDLS, CDR2 YYNGEE. The CDR3 totals 14 residues. CDR3 residues: CASSVANRDTEAFF. The CDR3 DNA reads as TGTGCCAGCAGCGTAGCTAACAGGGACACTGAAGCTTTCTTT.

The V and J genes are TRBV30 and TRBJ1-2; D uncertain. This CDR3 is built from 10 residues. V was pared by 8 bases and J by 5 bases, with 9 bases between. Germline V gives CDR1 GTSNPN, CDR2 SVGIG (reference sequence). The chain's CDR3 is CALNSYGYTF. CDR3 DNA: TGTGCCCTCAACAGTTATGGCTACACCTTC.

This clone has a count of ten or more. The genes are TRBV6-5 and TRBJ2-2; D gene ambiguous. V was shortened by 2 bases and J by 3 bases, with 7 bases between the two germline ends. The CDR3 runs 14 residues. Per germline, CDR1 MNHEY and CDR2 SVGAGI. The CDR3 sequence is CASSYGPHTGELFF. The CDR3 DNA follows: TGTGCCAGCAGTTACGGGCCGCACACCGGGGAGCTGTTTTTT.

J is TRBJ2-5 and V is TRBV7-9, with 7 bases that match TRBD1. This CDR3 comprises 15 residues. The germline V gene has CDR1 SEHNR and CDR2 FQNEAQ (reference sequence). The trim removed 5 bases at V and 3 bases at J, leaving 9 bases unmatched. The CDR3, as DNA: TGTGCCAGCAGCCTGGGAGACAGGGAAGAAGAGACCCAGTACTTC. Amino acids: CASSLGDREEETQYF.

This rearrangement joins TRBV6-1 to TRBJ2-1, with 7 bases aligning to TRBD1. The germline gives CDR1 MNHNS, CDR2 SASEGT. V was clipped by 3 bases and J by 9 bases; unmatched bases: 8. The CDR3 length is 14 residues. The CDR3 region has the DNA TGTGCCAGCAGTGAGGCACTAGACAGGGCTGAGCAGTTCTTC. Protein: CASSEALDRAEQFF.

The chain is built from TRBV5-1 and TRBJ1-1, with 8 bases aligning to TRBD1. Germline V gene data show CDR1 as SGHRS and CDR2 as YFSETQ. J lost 2 bases, V lost 2 bases, and 11 bases had no gene match. This CDR3 has 17 residues. CDR3 amino acids: CASSLEGQGWSNTEAFF. The CDR3 DNA reads TGCGCCAGCAGCTTAGAAGGACAGGGATGGAGTAACACTGAAGCTTTCTTT. Drawing the rest from reference TRBV5-1 and TRBJ1-1, the complete variable domain is KAGVTQTPRYLIKTRGQQVTLSCSPISGHRSVSWYQQTPGQGLQFLFEYFSETQRNKGNFPGRFSGRQFSNSRSEMNVSTLELGDSALYLCASSLEGQGWSNTEAFFGQGTRLTVV.

This rearrangement joins TRBV9 to TRBJ1-2, with TRBD1 matching over 9 bases. This CDR3 spans 15 amino acids. Trimming cost V 2 bases and J 5 bases; bases outside gene matches: 7. Germline CDR1 and CDR2: SGDLS and YYNGEE. The CDR3 spells CASSVGTGTQYGYTF. The CDR3 DNA reads as TGTGCCAGCAGCGTTGGGACAGGGACACAATATGGCTACACCTTC.

The rearrangement links TRBV2 to TRBJ1-6; D unclear. V dropped 4 bases and J dropped 2 bases, with 9 bases sitting between them. Germline CDR1 SNHLY, CDR2 FYNNEI. This CDR3 spans 15 amino acids. DNA of the CDR3: TGTGCCAGCAGTGCTGACACCACCTATAATTCACCCCTCCACTTT. Protein product: CASSADTTYNSPLHF.

V gene TRBV7-9 combines with J gene TRBJ2-3; 14 bases line up with TRBD2. CDR1 is SEHNR and CDR2 is FQNEAQ in the germline V gene (reference sequence). The CDR3 has 14 residues. The V segment lost 3 bases and the J segment 11 bases; nucleotides outside the gene matches: 4. The CDR3 bases are TGTGCCAGCAGCTTGGGACTAGCGGGGGACGAGCAGTATTTT. Translating gives CASSLGLAGDEQYF.

A single count supports this clone. This chain uses TRBV11-2 with TRBJ1-1; TRBD1 matches 8 bases. The CDR3 spans 17 residues. V was clipped by 2 bases and J by 0 bases; unmatched bases: 8. In germline, CDR1 is SGHAT, CDR2 FQNNGV. The CDR3 DNA reads TGTGCCAGCAGCTTAACCACCGGGACAGGTTTGAACACTGAAGCTTTCTTT. Encoded protein: CASSLTTGTGLNTEAFF.

This chain uses TRBV10-3 with TRBJ1-5; tentatively, D is TRBD1 (6 bases). The length of the CDR3 is 16 residues. From germline, CDR1 is ENHRY and CDR2 SYGVKD. V gave up 5 bases and J gave up 5 bases, with 19 bases separating them. The CDR3 region is CAISTSPGHFDQPQHF. The CDR3 DNA reads TGTGCCATCAGTACTTCTCCGGGACACTTCGATCAGCCCCAGCATTTT.